Below are 13 T cell receptor beta chains sequenced from a single sample in a study of blood T cells in healthy people across ages. PCR was performed a second time for about 7 to 12 cycles using a sample-barcoded 5' primer and a J-beta primer mix. One entry per CDR3 protein, called by TCRdb with MiXCR from the 5' RACE reads. The repertoire holds around 1,500,000 distinct CDR3 sequences, with roughly 30% as singletons. The sample comprised blood. The receptors originated from a woman aged 25 to 39 in good health.

With regard to this clonotype: This may come from a read error, since a much larger clone is one base off. The chain links TRBV7-2 to TRBJ2-5, with a tentative D call TRBD1 (5 bases). Germline V gene lookup returns CDR1 SGHTA and CDR2 FQGNSA. The CDR3 totals 15 residues. CDR3 protein: CASSLTRQRQETQCF. In DNA, the CDR3 is TGTGCCAGCAGCTTGACCAGACAGAGACAAGAGACCCAGTGCTTC.

This chain connects TRBV11-2 to TRBJ2-3; unclear D gene. Deletions cut 2 bases from V and 2 bases from J, with 14 bases between. CDR3 size: 16 residues. Germline V lookup: CDR1 SGHAT, CDR2 FQNNGV. The CDR3: CASSLQQGLNTDTQYF. DNA for the CDR3: TGTGCCAGCAGCTTACAACAAGGTCTTAACACAGATACGCAGTATTTT.

The table lists this clonotype with a few counts. This rearrangement joins TRBV6-1 to TRBJ2-5; the D gene is possibly TRBD1 (6 bases). The last part of the DNA fits TRBJ2-7 better; the J call may be wrong. Germline CDR1 and CDR2: MNHNS and SASEGT. There are 15 residues in the CDR3. The CDR3 sequence: CASSEDWTAIYEQYF. The CDR3 DNA is TGTGCCAGCAGTGAAGATTGGACAGCTATCTACGAGCAGTACTTC.

This clonotype was seen a few times. Mismatch with germline at one junction end may stem from a read error. The CDR3 spells CASSYSGAGDLYGHTF. The CDR3 bases are TGTGCCAGCAGTTACTCAGGGGCAGGGGACCTCTATGGCCACACCTTC. J is TRBJ1-2 and V is TRBV6-2 or TRBV6-3; tentative D call: TRBD1 (6 bases). Looked up from germline, CDR1 is MNHEY and CDR2 is SVGEGT. The CDR3 length is 16 residues.

CDR3 bases: TGTGCCAGCAGCTCTTGGGGAAACACCATATATTTT. It specifies CASSSWGNTIYF. The chain combines TRBV7-9 with TRBJ1-3; D remains unclear. Per the germline V gene, CDR1 is SEHNR and CDR2 is FQNEAQ (reference sequence). Trimming stripped 4 bases from V and 4 bases from J, with 5 bases between. CDR3 size: 12 residues.

J is TRBJ1-2 and V is TRBV5-5; perhaps TRBD1 as D (5 bases). Trimming cost V 0 bases and J 7 bases, with 10 bases left between them. The V gene's germline CDR1 is SGHKS and CDR2 YYEKEE (reference sequence). CDR3 length: 13 residues. CDR3 residues: CASSLGRDGGYTF. The CDR3 DNA reads TGTGCCAGCAGCTTGGGCAGGGACGGTGGCTACACCTTC.

The count of this clonotype is one. The chain has TRBV20-1 and TRBJ1-2; 8 nucleotides align to TRBD1. Germline loops: CDR1 DFQATT, CDR2 SNEGSKA (reference sequence). Germline trimming cut 4 bases from V and 4 bases from J; bases unmatched to any gene: 2. The CDR3 loop spans 12 amino acids. The CDR3 region has the DNA TGCAGTGCTAACACAGGGGGCTATGGCTACACCTTC. Translated, it gives CSANTGGYGYTF.

V is TRBV2 and J is TRBJ2-5; the match to TRBD2 covers 8 bases. CDR1 SNHLY and CDR2 FYNNEI come from the germline V gene. This CDR3 region has 14 residues. The J segment lost 3 bases and the V segment lost 6 bases, leaving 6 bases of the junction unmatched. CDR3 DNA sequence: TGTGCCAGCAGCCGGGAGGGCAGGAAAGAGACCCAGTACTTC. As protein: CASSREGRKETQYF.

This rearrangement joins TRBV4-1 to TRBJ1-1; D might be TRBD1 (5 bases). With 2 bases removed from V and 6 bases from J, the gap between germline ends came to 10 bases. CDR3 size: 13 residues. CDR1 MGHRA and CDR2 YSYEKL come from the germline V gene. CDR3 loop: CASSQQGKAEAFF. CDR3 bases: TGCGCCAGCAGCCAACAGGGTAAAGCTGAAGCTTTCTTT.

This clonotype came up a few times. V is TRBV7-8 and J is TRBJ2-5, with D perhaps TRBD1 or TRBD2 (6 bases each). The germline V gene encodes CDR1 SGHVS and CDR2 FQNEAQ. This CDR3 contains 16 residues. Trimming took 1 base from V and 5 from J, leaving 17 bases between them. CDR3 in DNA: TGTGCCAGCAGCTTAGAGACAGGAGGTGGGGGGGAGACCCAGTACTTC. Translating gives CASSLETGGGGETQYF.

In its sample, this clonotype was seen a few times. The chain is built from TRBV20-1 and TRBJ2-1, with D maybe TRBD2 (6 bases). Germline CDR1 reads DFQATT; CDR2 reads SNEGSKA (reference sequence). Trimming pared 3 bases from V and 0 bases from J, leaving 12 bases between. The CDR3 runs to 15 residues. As DNA, the CDR3 is TGCAGTGCTAGGGGCGAGGAGGGCTCCTACAATGAGCAGTTCTTC. Its protein is CSARGEEGSYNEQFF.

Here the CDR3 DNA reads TGCAGTGCTAGATTGGTTCACTCTGGGGCCAACGTCCTGACTTTC. Translation gives CSARLVHSGANVLTF. The chain has TRBV20-1 and TRBJ2-6; no definite D call. The CDR3 sequence is 15 residues long. V lost 2 bases to trimming and J lost 0 bases, with 8 bases between them. Germline V gene lookup returns CDR1 DFQATT and CDR2 SNEGSKA (reference sequence).

Of note for this clonotype: A much larger clone differs from this one at a single base, so this may be a read error. The missing conserved phenylalanine or tryptophan at the end of this CDR3 makes a read error likely. The chain joins TRBV4-2 to TRBJ2-6; D uncertain. CDR3 length: 15 residues. CDR1 LGHNA and CDR2 YNFKEQ come from the germline V gene. V lost 4 bases and J lost 3, with 10 bases in between. CDR3 coding DNA: TGTGCCAGCAGCCCCCGAGACAATGGGGCCAACGTCCTGACTATC. Its translation is CASSPRDNGANVLTI.